This T cell receptor (beta chain) appears in the sequencing data of a study of vaccination effects on CD4 cells after COVID-19. Some clones are missing from TCRdb's copy, which holds only in-frame ones; the method was immunoSEQ multiplex PCR. The sample has under 25,000 clones; just under 75% are singletons. This clone has just a few counts. The antigen is not known. Viral peptide pools were used in the ViraFEST assay to expand antigen-specific CD4+ T cells, and sequencing came afterward. Following culture for around 9 days, CD4+ T cells were isolated. A PCR test confirmed that the person had SARS-CoV-2 infection between March and December 2020. The CDR3 covers 15 residues. With 2 bases clipped from V and 2 bases from J, the junction kept 6 bases outside the gene matches. Germline CDR1 and CDR2: SGHVS and FQNEAQ.

The chain joins TRBV7-8 to TRBJ2-7; TRBD1 agrees at 7 bases. The material sequenced was CD4+ T cells from PBMCs cultured with a peptide pool, taken before COVID-19 vaccination. The receptor comes from a human donor who had a prior SARS-CoV-2 infection. The CDR3 nucleotides read TGTGCCAGCAGCTTAACTGGGCAGGGGGCCTACGAGCAGTACTTC. It encodes CASSLTGQGAYEQYF.